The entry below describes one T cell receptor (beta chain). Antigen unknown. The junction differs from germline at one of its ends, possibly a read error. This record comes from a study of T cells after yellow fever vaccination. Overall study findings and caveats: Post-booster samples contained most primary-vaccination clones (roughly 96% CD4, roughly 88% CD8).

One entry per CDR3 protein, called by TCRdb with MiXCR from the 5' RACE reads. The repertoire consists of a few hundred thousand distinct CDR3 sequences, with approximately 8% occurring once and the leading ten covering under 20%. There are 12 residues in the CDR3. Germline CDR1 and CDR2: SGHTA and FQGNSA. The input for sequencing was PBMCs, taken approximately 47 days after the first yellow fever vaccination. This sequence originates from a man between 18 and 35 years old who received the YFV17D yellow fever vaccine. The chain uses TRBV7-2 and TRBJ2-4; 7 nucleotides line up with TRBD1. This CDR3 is CVSRQGGDIQYF. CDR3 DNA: TGTGTCAGCAGACAGGGTGGGGACATTCAGTACTTC.